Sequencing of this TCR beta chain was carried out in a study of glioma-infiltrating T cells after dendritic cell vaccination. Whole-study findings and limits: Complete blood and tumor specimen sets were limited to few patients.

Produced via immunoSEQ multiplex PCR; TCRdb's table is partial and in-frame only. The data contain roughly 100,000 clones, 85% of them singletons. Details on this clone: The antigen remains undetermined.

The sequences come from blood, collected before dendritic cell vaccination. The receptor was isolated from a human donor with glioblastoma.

This CDR3 is CASSQGIAGGEEQYF. The CDR3 region has the DNA TGCGCCAGCAGCCAAGGGATAGCGGGAGGGGAAGAGCAGTACTTC. The V gene is TRBV4-1, the J gene TRBJ2-7; 11 bases line up with TRBD2. There are 15 residues in the CDR3. Germline-derived CDR1 and CDR2 are MGHRA and YSYEKL. The V gene end was trimmed by 1 base and the J gene end by 7 bases; junction bases not matched to a gene: 6.